The rows below give T cell receptor beta chains drawn from one sample of a study of cytomegalovirus exposure and HLA in healthy donors. Assay: immunoSEQ multiplex PCR; the TCRdb copy retains only in-frame clones and omits some. In the table there are 110,000 or so clones, 85% to 90% of which are singletons. The specimen was PBMCs. The receptors stem from a woman aged 18-29 years in good health and CMV-seronegative. Both conserved end residues are part of each CDR3.

V	J	CDR3
TRBV2	TRBJ1-2	CASSDDSSSSNYGYTF
TRBV6-5	TRBJ1-1	CASSYAGGQGGEAFF
TRBV5-4	TRBJ1-1	CASSYGTGGFTEAFF
TRBV12-5	TRBJ1-2	CASGLTRDRVYGYTF
TRBV5-5	TRBJ2-7	CASSPSRDSYSYEQYF
TRBV6-1	TRBJ1-4	CASVTAGTGSSKLFF
TRBV6-6	TRBJ1-2	CASSPGQTYGYTF
TRBV21-1	TRBJ1-3	CASTQGVRAYF
TRBV7-2	TRBJ2-4	CASSRTSGGAKNIQYF
TRBV29-1	TRBJ2-2	CSVTGDSGYTGELFF
TRBV28	TRBJ2-5	CASRNRETQYF
TRBV19	TRBJ2-5	CASSMGAVETQYF
TRBV27	TRBJ1-5	CASSFVLNQPQHF
TRBV14	TRBJ2-7	CASSPTGYEQYF
TRBV18	TRBJ1-4	CASSPATGNEKLFF
TRBV19	TRBJ1-5	CASSTGQGGQPQHF
TRBV18	TRBJ2-1	CASSPAVHGEQFF
TRBV28	TRBJ2-7	CAAFDRGSYEQYF
TRBV5-4	TRBJ1-1	CASSSDTEAFF
TRBV7-9	TRBJ2-1	CASCLGQSSYNEQFF
TRBV27	TRBJ2-3	CASSFRVRGLTDTQYF
TRBV28	TRBJ1-3	CASSLFTAGARGNTIYF
TRBV29-1	TRBJ2-2	CSVPGQGLFGELFF
TRBV4-1	TRBJ2-2	CASSRGWGDTGELFF
TRBV19	TRBJ2-7	CASSMRQDYEQYF
TRBV25-1	TRBJ1-3	CASSTTGSGNTIYF
TRBV7-2	TRBJ2-2	CASSLESGGVTGELFF